This TCR beta chain was obtained from a study of monozygotic twins with inflammatory bowel disease (dated by TCRdb to the late 2010s). Turning to the overall study: In total, about 30 monozygotic twin pairs made up the full study: 19 Danish pairs, all IBD-discordant, plus nine German pairs, of which four were IBD-concordant and five were IBD-discordant. The search for disease-associated traits relied mainly on comparing IBD patients with their genetically identical healthy co-twins within discordant pairs. Each individual had, on average, about 151 000 unique TCRalpha sequences and 181 000 unique TCRbeta sequences available for analysis. On the study overall, not on this receptor specifically: Compared with healthy twins, IBD patients had fewer clonotypes in common with other individuals, a difference most pronounced in patients showing signs of disease activity. No difference in repertoire similarity was observed between concordant and discordant twins, possibly owing to limited statistical power. Because patients received different immunosuppressive treatments, the repertoires may have picked up extra background noise and variability between individuals. Distinction between different T cell subtypes could not be achieved in the analysis. A decrease in TCRbeta repertoire diversity, as measured by inverse Simpson index, was observed in IBD patients compared with their healthy co-twins. No single strong signal or clonotype linked to IBD turned up in the results, so the idea that one exists was not supported.

A word on this clonotype: This receptor's antigen is unknown.

From each donor, an approximately 2.5 ml peripheral blood sample was collected into PAXgene tubes and kept at -80 degrees C. Without T cell sorting, total RNA was isolated from whole blood using the PAXgene blood miRNA kit on an automated QIAcube. Peripheral blood from monozygotic twin pairs concordant or discordant for inflammatory bowel disease was subjected to deep TCRalpha and TCRbeta repertoire profiling with unique molecular barcoding. Smoking habits were recorded for all twin pairs, and each individual was classified as a current, former or never smoker. The germline V gene yields MGHRA for CDR1 and YSYEKL for CDR2. The CDR3 goes from the cysteine to the phenylalanine over 20 residues. No coding sequence is recorded. Libraries came from 5' RACE. Each TCR library was prepared from roughly 3.5 ug of total RNA. For each sample, cDNA was synthesized in eight separate reactions using SMARTScribe reverse transcriptase. During cDNA synthesis, template switching was used to introduce unique molecular identifiers that contained a 6-nucleotide sample barcode. Two nested PCRs of approximately 16 and 9 cycles amplified the TCRalpha and TCRbeta cDNA, and bead purification followed each PCR. Before amplification, the cDNA was treated with uracil DNA-glycosylase and purified using the QIAquick PCR purification kit. The second PCR added Illumina TruSeq-compatible adapters along with sample-specific barcodes. Library quality and concentration were checked on TapeStation and Qubit, and libraries were pooled at around 5 ng each. Sequencing of pooled libraries was carried out on an Illumina HiSeq2500 single-index Rapid Run using 2 x 100 bp reads and custom sequencing primers. The paper's data handling went like this. MiGEC version 1.2.6 was used for UMI-based consensus assembly, which corrected PCR and sequencing errors. MiXCR version 2.1.1 was used to carry out V(D)J alignment, clonotype assembly and CDR3 extraction. To normalise gene usage, clonotype sharing and MAIT/NKT TCR abundance, the top 1000, 10 000 and 20 000 clonotypes in each sample were analysed. Diversity was computed as the inverse Simpson index with the vegan R package after downsampling to 27 000 UMIs. Paired Mann-Whitney U tests were applied to discordant twin pairs, with Benjamini-Hochberg correction for multiple testing. Following reprocessing of the reads by TCRdb, the data hold one row per CDR3 protein sequence and no DNA is available. TCRdb assigned the V and J calls; the authors' analysis was not used. The table of this sample itemizes about 160,000 distinct CDR3 sequences. In total, the top ten clones hold 2% to 3% of the sample.

Here the chain combines TRBV4-1 and TRBJ1-1; TCRdb selects TRBD1, and the lack of DNA leaves this call unchecked. The TCR was taken from a human donor with ulcerative colitis or Crohn's disease, or a healthy co-twin of an affected twin (not recorded which). The sample consisted of blood. The CDR3 region reads CASSQVNRHLDPRRGTEAFF.